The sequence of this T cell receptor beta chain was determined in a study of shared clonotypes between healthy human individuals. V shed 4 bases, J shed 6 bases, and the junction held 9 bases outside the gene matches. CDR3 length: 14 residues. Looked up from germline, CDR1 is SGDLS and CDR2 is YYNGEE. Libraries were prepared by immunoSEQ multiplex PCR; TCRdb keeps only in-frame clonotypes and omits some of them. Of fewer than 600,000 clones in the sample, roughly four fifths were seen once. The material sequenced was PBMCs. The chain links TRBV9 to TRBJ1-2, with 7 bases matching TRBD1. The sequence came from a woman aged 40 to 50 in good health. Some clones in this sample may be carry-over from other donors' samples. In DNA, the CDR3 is TGTGCCAGCAGCCCGCCAAGACAGGGCAATGGCTACACCTTC. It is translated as CASSPPRQGNGYTF.